The 5 T cell receptor beta chains listed next were all sequenced from one sample in a study of T cells in Graves' hyperthyroidism and ophthalmopathy. The source material, RNA transcripts, was used to amplify TCR beta CDR3 regions. Primed by the HTBI set, a first-round RT-PCR was run on the TCR CDR3. Using its own MiXCR run on the multiplex PCR reads, TCRdb lists one record per CDR3 protein. The repertoire holds about 520,000 distinct CDR3 sequences, with less than 25% as singletons. Sequences were obtained from blood. The receptor set was obtained from a woman under 40 with Graves' ophthalmopathy.

This clonotype was found a few times. This chain joins TRBV20-1 and TRBJ1-5, with D possibly being TRBD1 (6 bases). V was cut by 4 bases and J by 4 bases, with 14 bases left in between. The germline V gene has CDR1 DFQATT and CDR2 SNEGSKA (reference sequence). CDR3 length: 14 amino acids. Here the CDR3 reads CSANDRGANQPQHF. The DNA for the CDR3 is TGCAGTGCTAACGACCGGGGGGCGAATCAGCCCCAGCATTTT.

This clonotype showed up many times. V usage is TRBV3-1 and J usage is TRBJ1-2, with a weak D call TRBD1 (5 bases). The CDR3 runs to 14 residues. The V gene's germline CDR1 is LGHDT and CDR2 YNNKEL (reference sequence). V was clipped by 4 bases and J by 1 base, with 10 bases between them. Written as DNA, the CDR3 is TGTGCCAGCAGCCCGGGGGGACTTAACTATGGCTACACCTTC. It codes for CASSPGGLNYGYTF.

The table lists this clonotype with many counts. This chain joins TRBV29-1 and TRBJ1-5; the D is unclear. The CDR3 loop spans 15 amino acids. V was cut by 4 bases and J by 0 bases, with 13 bases left in between. The germline CDR1 and CDR2 sequences are SQVTM and ANQGSEA. CDR3 nucleotides: TGCAGCGTTGCCGGCAGCCTCTATAGCAATCAGCCCCAGCATTTT. It codes for CSVAGSLYSNQPQHF.

As concerns this clonotype: This may come from a read error, since a much larger clone is one base off. The chain couples TRBV5-1 to TRBJ1-1; D is perhaps TRBD1 (6 bases). From germline, CDR1 is SGHRS and CDR2 YFSETQ. The CDR3 contains 13 residues. The DNA of the CDR3 is TGCGCCAGCAGCCAAACAGGGTTTACTGAAGCTTGCTTT. Amino acid sequence: CASSQTGFTEACF. Combining the CDR3 with reference TRBV5-1 and TRBJ1-1 gives the whole variable domain KAGVTQTPRYLIKTRGQQVTLSCSPISGHRSVSWYQQTPGQGLQFLFEYFSETQRNKGNFPGRFSGRQFSNSRSEMNVSTLELGDSALYLCASSQTGFTEACFGQGTRLTVV.

CDR3 sequence: CASSQKGVNTEAFF. Written as DNA, the CDR3 is TGTGCCAGCTCACAAAAAGGAGTGAACACTGAAGCTTTCTTT. The chain links TRBV18 to TRBJ1-1; D remains unclear. The CDR3 contains 14 residues. V gave up 4 bases and J gave up 0 bases, with 9 bases separating them. The germline V gene encodes CDR1 KGHSH and CDR2 LQKENI.